This passage covers 24 T cell receptor beta chains from one sample sequenced in a study of blood T cell repertoires in COVID-19. The repertoire was sequenced with immunoSEQ multiplex PCR; TCRdb's copy has only in-frame clones and lacks some. The profile shows under 80,000 clones, more than 85% of them singletons. The sample taken for sequencing was peripheral blood. These receptor sequences come from a man aged 65 to 85 with active or convalescent COVID-19.

The chain recombines TRBV28 with TRBJ2-5, with 9 bases lining up with TRBD1. The V gene end was trimmed by 6 bases and the J gene end by 6 bases; junction bases not matched to a gene: 11. Germline CDR1 is MDHEN and CDR2 is SYDVKM. The CDR3 spans 15 residues. The CDR3 DNA reads TGTGCCAGCAGGCATCGAACAGGGGGCGCGAAGACCCAGTACTTC. It yields the protein CASRHRTGGAKTQYF. The full variable domain, its missing parts supplied by reference TRBV28 and TRBJ2-5, is DVKVTQSSRYLVKRTGEKVFLECVQDMDHENMFWYRQDPGLGLRLIYFSYDVKMKEKGDIPEGYSVSREKKERFSLILESASTNQTSMYLCASRHRTGGAKTQYFGPGTRLLVL.

The V call is TRBV4-1, the J call TRBJ2-1; 7 bases are shared with TRBD2. In germline, CDR1 is MGHRA, CDR2 YSYEKL. The CDR3 contains 13 residues. The junction had 3 bases not matched to a gene; V was cut back by 3 bases and J by 7 bases. The CDR3 reads CASSHGTTNEQFF. The CDR3 DNA sequence: TGCGCCAGCAGCCATGGGACTACAAATGAGCAGTTCTTC.

The chain has TRBV7-2 and TRBJ2-7, with 9 nucleotides matching TRBD1. The CDR3 is made up of 13 amino acids. After removal of 5 bases from V and 5 bases from J, the junction contained 4 bases not matched to a gene. Germline CDR1 SGHTA, CDR2 FQGNSA. CDR3 bases: TGTGCCAGCAGCCCGACAGGGGGGAACGAGCAGTACTTC. Its translation: CASSPTGGNEQYF.

CDR3 sequence: CASSQQTGGEYSYGYTF. The CDR3 bases are TGTGCCAGCAGTCAACAGACAGGGGGCGAGTACTCATATGGCTACACCTTC. The rearrangement joins TRBV28 to TRBJ1-2, with 10 positions matching TRBD1. With 5 bases clipped from V and 5 bases from J, the junction kept 14 bases outside the gene matches. CDR1 MDHEN and CDR2 SYDVKM come from the germline V gene. The CDR3 covers 17 residues.

The chain couples TRBV28 to TRBJ1-1, with D possibly matching TRBD1 (5 bases). This CDR3 comprises 15 residues. The V end was cut by 5 bases, the J end by 1 base, with 14 bases between. Germline V gives CDR1 MDHEN, CDR2 SYDVKM. Here the CDR3 reads CASSPRGTGNTEAFF. CDR3 nucleotide sequence: TGTGCCAGCAGTCCCCGGGGGACGGGGAACACTGAAGCTTTCTTT.

V and J are TRBV9 and TRBJ1-1, with TRBD1 matching over 7 bases. The CDR3 spans 16 residues. The trim removed 2 bases at V and 4 bases at J, leaving 11 bases unmatched. Germline V lookup: CDR1 SGDLS, CDR2 YYNGEE. The CDR3 DNA reads TGTGCCAGCAGCGTCGGACCACAGGGGAGAGGCACTGAAGCTTTCTTT. Protein: CASSVGPQGRGTEAFF. Drawing the rest from reference TRBV9 and TRBJ1-1, the complete variable domain is DSGVTQTPKHLITATGQRVTLRCSPRSGDLSVYWYQQSLDQGLQFLIQYYNGEERAKGNILERFSAQQFPDLHSELNLSSLELGDSALYFCASSVGPQGRGTEAFFGQGTRLTVV.

V is TRBV29-1 and J is TRBJ2-2; a weak D match, TRBD1 (6 bases). CDR1 and CDR2 (germline): SQVTM, ANQGSEA. The CDR3 is 14 amino acids. Trimming removed 4 bases from V and 4 bases from J, with 13 bases in between. The CDR3 bases are TGCAGCGTTGGAGGGGGAATGACCACCGGGGAGCTGTTTTTT. Translating gives CSVGGGMTTGELFF.

This rearrangement joins TRBV28 to TRBJ1-4, with a weak D call TRBD1 (6 bases). Between the trimmed V and J ends, which lost 5 bases and 4 bases, there was a span of 23 bases. CDR3 length equals 18 residues. From germline, CDR1 is MDHEN and CDR2 SYDVKM. This chain's CDR3 is CASSPPIQGLRVNEKLFF. Written as DNA, the CDR3 is TGTGCCAGCAGTCCACCCATACAGGGTCTCCGGGTTAATGAAAAACTGTTTTTT.

J is TRBJ2-2 and V is TRBV18; tentative D call: TRBD2 (6 bases). The V gene's germline CDR1 is KGHSH and CDR2 LQKENI. This CDR3 is 15 amino acids long. V lost 4 bases and J lost 4, with 13 bases in between. The CDR3 nucleotides are TGTGCCAGCTCACTCTTGGCGGGAATCACCGGGGAGCTGTTTTTT. This translates into CASSLLAGITGELFF.

The chain links TRBV5-1 to TRBJ2-5; 9 bases are a match to TRBD1. V dropped 2 bases and J dropped 4; count of bases not matched to a gene: 6. Per the germline V gene, CDR1 is SGHRS and CDR2 is YFSETQ. CDR3 length equals 15 residues. CDR3 sequence: CASSFGQGNRETQYF. In DNA form, the CDR3 reads TGCGCCAGCAGCTTCGGACAGGGGAATAGAGAGACCCAGTACTTC.

The chain couples TRBV28 to TRBJ1-1, with a tentative D call TRBD1 (5 bases). There are 16 residues in the CDR3. The germline V gene encodes CDR1 MDHEN and CDR2 SYDVKM. The V and J ends lost 2 bases and 4 bases respectively, with 17 bases between them. The CDR3 region is CASSLGYKYGATEAFF. CDR3 DNA: TGTGCCAGCAGTTTAGGCTATAAGTATGGGGCCACTGAAGCTTTCTTT.

The gene calls are TRBV7-3 and TRBJ2-1; 9 bases are a match to TRBD2. The V segment lost 1 base and the J segment 7 bases; nucleotides outside the gene matches: 5. Germline V lookup: CDR1 SGHTA, CDR2 FQGTGA. The CDR3 sequence is 15 residues long. Here the CDR3 reads CASSLNSGGPNEQFF. CDR3 bases: TGTGCCAGCAGCTTAAATAGCGGGGGCCCGAATGAGCAGTTCTTC.

In this sample, this clone turned up once. The chain uses TRBV30 and TRBJ1-5; D gene unclear. V was cut by 0 bases and J by 3 bases, with 6 bases left in between. Germline CDR1 and CDR2: GTSNPN and SVGIG (reference sequence). The CDR3 covers 13 residues. The CDR3 region is CAWSVLYNQPQHF. CDR3 DNA sequence: TGTGCCTGGAGTGTATTGTACAATCAGCCCCAGCATTTT. The full variable domain, rest sourced from reference TRBV30 and TRBJ1-5, is SQTIHQWPATLVQPVGSPLSLECTVEGTSNPNLYWYRQAAGRGLQLLFYSVGIGQISSEVPQNLSASRPQDRQFILSSKKLLLSDSGFYLCAWSVLYNQPQHFGDGTRLSIL.

V gene TRBV27 combines with J gene TRBJ1-2; D remains unclear. Germline values: CDR1 MNHEY, CDR2 SMNVEV (reference sequence). The CDR3 covers 16 residues. Trimming took 6 bases from V and 0 from J, leaving 17 bases between them. This CDR3 reads CASSPIDGLANYGYTF. In nucleotides, the CDR3 is TGTGCCAGCAGCCCTATTGACGGGTTAGCTAACTATGGCTACACCTTC.

The chain employs TRBV3-1 (or the pseudogene TRBV3-2) and TRBJ2-6; D gene ambiguous. Germline V gene lookup returns CDR1 LGHDT and CDR2 YNNKEL (reference sequence). This CDR3 comprises 18 residues. Trimming shortened V by 1 base and J by 0 bases, and 13 bases separated the two germline ends. In DNA, the CDR3 is TGTGCCAGCAGCCAAGCCTGGGCACTTAGCTCTGGGGCCAACGTCCTGACTTTC. Its protein is CASSQAWALSSGANVLTF.

The chain links TRBV2 to TRBJ1-4, with 8 bases aligning to TRBD1. Per germline, CDR1 SNHLY and CDR2 FYNNEI. This CDR3 is built from 21 residues. V shed 4 bases and J 0 bases; nucleotides not matched to a gene: 19. CDR3 amino acids: CASSGGAGTGRTFATNEKLFF. CDR3 bases: TGTGCCAGCAGTGGGGGGGCCGGGACAGGCCGTACTTTTGCAACTAATGAAAAACTGTTTTTT.

V and J are TRBV25-1 and TRBJ1-1; perhaps TRBD1 as D (6 bases). This CDR3 is built from 13 residues. V was shortened by 8 bases and J by 1 base, with 11 bases between the two germline ends. CDR1 and CDR2 from the germline V gene are MGHDK and SYGVNS. This chain's CDR3 is CASGWTANTEAFF. The CDR3 region has the DNA TGTGCCAGCGGATGGACAGCGAACACTGAAGCTTTCTTT. The full variable domain, in which reference TRBV25-1 and TRBJ1-1 provide the parts outside the CDR3, is EADIYQTPRYLVIGTGKKITLECSQTMGHDKMYWYQQDPGMELHLIHYSYGVNSTEKGDLSSESTVSRIRTEHFPLTLESARPSHTSQYLCASGWTANTEAFFGQGTRLTVV.

A few counts support this clone. V gene TRBV28 combines with J gene TRBJ1-1, with 8 bases identical to TRBD1. Germline V gene sequence: CDR1 MDHEN, CDR2 SYDVKM. With V trimmed by 5 bases and J by 5 bases, 10 bases remained unmatched. The CDR3 sequence is 15 residues long. The CDR3 is CASSTGGLVRTEAFF. CDR3 DNA: TGTGCCAGCAGTACAGGGGGTCTGGTTCGGACTGAAGCTTTCTTT.

Concerning this clone: This CDR3 is also generated by other DNA sequences in the sample. The rearrangement uses TRBV7-3 and TRBJ1-1; possibly TRBD1 for D (5 bases). Germline loops: CDR1 SGHTA, CDR2 FQGTGA. The CDR3 totals 13 residues. Trimming took 4 bases from V and 2 from J, leaving 8 bases between them. This CDR3 reads CASSSDRNTEAFF. The CDR3 DNA reads TGTGCCAGCAGCTCCGACAGAAACACTGAAGCTTTCTTT.

The V and J genes are TRBV2 and TRBJ2-2; 7 nucleotides align to TRBD1. Germline CDR1 reads SNHLY; CDR2 reads FYNNEI. The CDR3 has 14 residues. The ends lost 6 bases at V and 2 bases at J; junction bases unmatched: 3. DNA for the CDR3: TGTGCCAGCAGCCGGGACAGTAACACCGGGGAGCTGTTTTTT. Translation gives CASSRDSNTGELFF.

This chain joins TRBV28 and TRBJ1-2, with 9 positions matching TRBD1. V lost 5 bases, J lost 8 bases, and 6 bases stayed unmatched. The CDR3 is 13 amino acids. Germline V gene data show CDR1 as MDHEN and CDR2 as SYDVKM. For the CDR3, the DNA is TGTGCCAGCAGTGCGGGACAGGGCCCAGGCTACACCTTC. It translates to CASSAGQGPGYTF.

This clone was recorded once. V is TRBV5-1 and J is TRBJ1-1; tentative D call: TRBD1 (5 bases). Trimming pared 3 bases from V and 1 base from J, leaving 10 bases between. In germline, CDR1 is SGHRS, CDR2 YFSETQ. The CDR3 totals 14 residues. CDR3 nucleotides: TGCGCCAGCAGCTGGACAATCGGGAACACTGAAGCTTTCTTT. This encodes CASSWTIGNTEAFF.

The chain is built from TRBV7-2 and TRBJ2-5; D is perhaps TRBD2 (5 bases). Germline CDR1 is SGHTA and CDR2 is FQGNSA. Trimming pared 1 base from V and 5 bases from J, leaving 11 bases between. The CDR3 length is 14 residues. CDR3 DNA: TGTGCCAGCAGCTTAGGGGGATCGGGGGAGACCCAGTACTTC. As protein: CASSLGGSGETQYF.

This clone was seen once. V usage is TRBV6-1 and J usage is TRBJ1-2; D might be TRBD1 (5 bases). In germline, CDR1 is MNHNS, CDR2 SASEGT. The V gene lost 3 bases and the J gene lost 4 bases, with 12 bases spanning the gap. The CDR3 totals 14 residues. CDR3: CASSEGGEAYGYTF. The CDR3 region has the DNA TGTGCCAGCAGTGAGGGGGGGGAGGCCTATGGCTACACCTTC.